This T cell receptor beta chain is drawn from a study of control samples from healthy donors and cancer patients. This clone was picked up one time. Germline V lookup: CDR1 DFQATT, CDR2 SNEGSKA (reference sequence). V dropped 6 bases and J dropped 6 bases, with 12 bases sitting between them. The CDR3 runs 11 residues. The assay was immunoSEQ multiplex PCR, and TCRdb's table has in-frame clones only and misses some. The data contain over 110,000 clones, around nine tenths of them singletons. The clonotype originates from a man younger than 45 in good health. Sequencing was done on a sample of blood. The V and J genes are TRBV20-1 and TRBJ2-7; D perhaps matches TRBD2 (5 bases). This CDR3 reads CSALLGLEQYF. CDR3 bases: TGCAGTGCCCTACTAGGACTCGAGCAGTACTTC.